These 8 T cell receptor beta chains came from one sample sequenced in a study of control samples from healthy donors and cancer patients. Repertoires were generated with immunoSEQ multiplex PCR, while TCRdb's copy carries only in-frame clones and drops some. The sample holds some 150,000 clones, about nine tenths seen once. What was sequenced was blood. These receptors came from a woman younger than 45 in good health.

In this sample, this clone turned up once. Written as DNA, the CDR3 is TGTGCCAGCAGCCCCGCTACATCCTCTGGAAACACCATATATTTT. Its protein product is CASSPATSSGNTIYF. The gene calls are TRBV7-2 and TRBJ1-3, with D unresolved. Trimming stripped 5 bases from V and 0 bases from J, with 11 bases between. CDR1 SGHTA and CDR2 FQGNSA come from the germline V gene. The CDR3 has 15 residues.

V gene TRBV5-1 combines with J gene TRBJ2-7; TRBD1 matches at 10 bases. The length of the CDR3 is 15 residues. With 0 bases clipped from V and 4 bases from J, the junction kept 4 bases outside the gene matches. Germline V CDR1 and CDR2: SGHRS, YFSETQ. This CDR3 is CASSLGGQGPYEQYF. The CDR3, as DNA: TGCGCCAGCAGCTTGGGGGGACAGGGGCCTTACGAGCAGTACTTC.

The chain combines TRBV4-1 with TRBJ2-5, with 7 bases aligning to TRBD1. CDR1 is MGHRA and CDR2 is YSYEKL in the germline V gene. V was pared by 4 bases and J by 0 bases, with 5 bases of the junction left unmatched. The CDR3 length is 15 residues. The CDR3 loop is CASSRPQGNQETQYF. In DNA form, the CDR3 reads TGCGCCAGCAGCCGGCCACAGGGGAACCAAGAGACCCAGTACTTC.

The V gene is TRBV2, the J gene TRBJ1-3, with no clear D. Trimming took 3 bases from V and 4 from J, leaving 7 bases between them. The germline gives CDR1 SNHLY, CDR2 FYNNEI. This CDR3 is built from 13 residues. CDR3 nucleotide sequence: TGTGCCAGCAGTGATCAGGTCGGAAACACCATATATTTT. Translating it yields CASSDQVGNTIYF.

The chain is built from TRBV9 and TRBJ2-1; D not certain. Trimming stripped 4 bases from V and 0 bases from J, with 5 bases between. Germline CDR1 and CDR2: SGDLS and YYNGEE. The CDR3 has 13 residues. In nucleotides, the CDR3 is TGTGCCAGCAGCCCCAGCTCCTACAATGAGCAGTTCTTC. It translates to CASSPSSYNEQFF.

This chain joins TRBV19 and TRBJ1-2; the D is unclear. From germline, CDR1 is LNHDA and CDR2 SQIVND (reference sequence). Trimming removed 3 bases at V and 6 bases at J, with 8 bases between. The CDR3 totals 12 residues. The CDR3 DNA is TGTGCCAGTAGTATGTTCGGGAATGGCTACACCTTC. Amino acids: CASSMFGNGYTF. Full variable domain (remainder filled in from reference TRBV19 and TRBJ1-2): DGGITQSPKYLFRKEGQNVTLSCEQNLNHDAMYWYRQDPGQGLRLIYYSQIVNDFQKGDIAEGYSVSREKKESFPLTVTSAQKNPTAFYLCASSMFGNGYTFGSGTRLTVV.

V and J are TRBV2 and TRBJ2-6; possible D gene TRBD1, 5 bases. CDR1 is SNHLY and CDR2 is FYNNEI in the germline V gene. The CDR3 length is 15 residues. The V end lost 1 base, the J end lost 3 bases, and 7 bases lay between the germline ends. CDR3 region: CASSEDRFGANVLTF. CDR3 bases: TGTGCCAGCAGTGAAGACAGGTTTGGGGCCAACGTCCTGACTTTC.

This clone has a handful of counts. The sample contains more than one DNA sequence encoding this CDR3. CDR3 in amino acids: CASSLTGTEAFF. In DNA, the CDR3 is TGTGCCAGCAGTTTAACGGGAACTGAAGCTTTCTTT. The chain recombines TRBV12-3 or TRBV12-4 with TRBJ1-1; D gene uncertain. Trimming stripped 2 bases from V and 5 bases from J, with 6 bases between. The CDR3 is 12 amino acids.